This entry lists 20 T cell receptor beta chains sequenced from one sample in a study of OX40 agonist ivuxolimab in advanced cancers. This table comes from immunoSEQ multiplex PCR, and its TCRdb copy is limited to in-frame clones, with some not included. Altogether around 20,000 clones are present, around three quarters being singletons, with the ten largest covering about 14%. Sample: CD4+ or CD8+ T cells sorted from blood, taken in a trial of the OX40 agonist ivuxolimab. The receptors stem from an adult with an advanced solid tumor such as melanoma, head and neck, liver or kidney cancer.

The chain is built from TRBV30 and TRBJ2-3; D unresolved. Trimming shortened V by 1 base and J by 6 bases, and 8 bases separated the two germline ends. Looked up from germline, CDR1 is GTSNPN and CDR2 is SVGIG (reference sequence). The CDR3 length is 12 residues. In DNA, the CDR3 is TGTGCCTGGAGTGGCAGGTTCGATACGCAGTATTTT. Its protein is CAWSGRFDTQYF.

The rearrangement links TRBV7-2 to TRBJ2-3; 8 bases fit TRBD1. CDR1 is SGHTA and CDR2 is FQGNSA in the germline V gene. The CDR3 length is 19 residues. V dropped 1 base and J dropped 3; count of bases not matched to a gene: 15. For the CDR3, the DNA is TGTGCCAGCAGCTTAGAAAGGTCTTTATGGACAGGGAGGACAGATACGCAGTATTTT. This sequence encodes CASSLERSLWTGRTDTQYF.

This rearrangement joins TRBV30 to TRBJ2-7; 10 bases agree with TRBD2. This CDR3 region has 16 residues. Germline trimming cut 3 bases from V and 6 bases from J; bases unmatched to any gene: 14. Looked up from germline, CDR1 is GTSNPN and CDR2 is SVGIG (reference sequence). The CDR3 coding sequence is TGTGCCTGGAGGCGGATGGGGAGCGGGGGGGCTCGCGAGCAGTACTTC. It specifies CAWRRMGSGGAREQYF.

The CDR3 loop is CASRLTSAYYEQYF. CDR3 DNA sequence: TGTGCCAGCAGACTGACTAGCGCGTACTACGAGCAGTACTTC. The J gene is TRBJ2-7, the V gene TRBV6-5; TRBD2 agrees at 8 bases. With V trimmed by 6 bases and J by 3 bases, 7 bases remained unmatched. Germline CDR1 reads MNHEY; CDR2 reads SVGAGI. The CDR3 length is 14 residues.

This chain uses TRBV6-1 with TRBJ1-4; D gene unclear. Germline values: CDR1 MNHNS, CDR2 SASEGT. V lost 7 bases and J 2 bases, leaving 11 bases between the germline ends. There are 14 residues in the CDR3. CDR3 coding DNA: TGTGCCAGCAAGACCAGATCTACTAATGAAAAACTGTTTTTT. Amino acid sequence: CASKTRSTNEKLFF.

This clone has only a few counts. DNA of the CDR3: TGCGCCAGCAGCAGCGGACAGGCGAACTACGAGCAGTACTTC. It specifies CASSSGQANYEQYF. This chain connects TRBV5-1 to TRBJ2-7; TRBD1 matches 7 bases. V lost 4 bases to trimming and J lost 3 bases; unmatched junction nucleotides: 7. Looked up from germline, CDR1 is SGHRS and CDR2 is YFSETQ. The CDR3 is 14 amino acids.

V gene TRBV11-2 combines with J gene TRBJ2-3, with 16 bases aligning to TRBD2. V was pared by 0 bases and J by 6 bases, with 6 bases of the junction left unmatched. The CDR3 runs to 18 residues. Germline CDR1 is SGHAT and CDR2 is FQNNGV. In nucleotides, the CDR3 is TGTGCCAGCAGCTTAGATGGGACTAGCGGGGGGGTACTGGATACGCAGTATTTT. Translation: CASSLDGTSGGVLDTQYF. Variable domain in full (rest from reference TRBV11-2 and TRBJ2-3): EAGVAQSPRYKIIEKRQSVAFWCNPISGHATLYWYQQILGQGPKLLIQFQNNGVVDDSQLPKDRFSAERLKGVDSTLKIQPAKLEDSAVYLCASSLDGTSGGVLDTQYFGPGTRLTVL.

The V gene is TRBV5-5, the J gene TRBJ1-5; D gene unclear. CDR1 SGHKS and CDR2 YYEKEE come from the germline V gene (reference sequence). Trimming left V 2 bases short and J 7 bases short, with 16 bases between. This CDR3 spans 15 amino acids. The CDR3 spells CASSLEDPRGQPQHF. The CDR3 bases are TGTGCCAGCAGCTTAGAGGATCCCCGAGGGCAGCCCCAGCATTTT.

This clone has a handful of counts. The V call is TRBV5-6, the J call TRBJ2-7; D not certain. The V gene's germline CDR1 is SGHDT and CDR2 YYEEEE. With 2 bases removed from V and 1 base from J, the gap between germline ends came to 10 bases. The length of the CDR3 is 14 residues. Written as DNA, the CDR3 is TGTGCCAGCAGCTTACCCGGCGAATCCTACGAGCAGTACTTC. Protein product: CASSLPGESYEQYF.

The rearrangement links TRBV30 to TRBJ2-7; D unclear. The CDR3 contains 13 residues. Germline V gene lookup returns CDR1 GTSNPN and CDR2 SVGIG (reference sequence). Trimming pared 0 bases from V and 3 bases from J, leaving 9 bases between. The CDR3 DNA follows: TGTGCCTGGAGTGTACACAGAAACTACGAGCAGTACTTC. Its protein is CAWSVHRNYEQYF. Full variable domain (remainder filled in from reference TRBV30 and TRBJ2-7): SQTIHQWPATLVQPVGSPLSLECTVEGTSNPNLYWYRQAAGRGLQLLFYSVGIGQISSEVPQNLSASRPQDRQFILSSKKLLLSDSGFYLCAWSVHRNYEQYFGPGTRLTVT.

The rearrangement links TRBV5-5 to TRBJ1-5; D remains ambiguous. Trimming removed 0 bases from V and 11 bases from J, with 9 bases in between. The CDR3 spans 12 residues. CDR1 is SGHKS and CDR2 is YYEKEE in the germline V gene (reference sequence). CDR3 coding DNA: TGTGCCAGCAGCTTGGATTATGGGACCCAGCATTTT. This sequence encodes CASSLDYGTQHF. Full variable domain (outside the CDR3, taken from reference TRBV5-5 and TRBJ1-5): DAGVTQSPTHLIKTRGQQVTLRCSPISGHKSVSWYQQVLGQGPQFIFQYYEKEERGRGNFPDRFSARQFPNYSSELNVNALLLGDSALYLCASSLDYGTQHFGDGTRLSIL.

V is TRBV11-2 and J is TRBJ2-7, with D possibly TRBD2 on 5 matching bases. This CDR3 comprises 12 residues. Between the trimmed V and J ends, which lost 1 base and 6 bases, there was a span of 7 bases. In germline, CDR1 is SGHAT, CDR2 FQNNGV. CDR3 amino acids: CASSLVGLEQYF. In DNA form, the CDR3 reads TGTGCCAGCAGCTTAGTAGGACTCGAGCAGTACTTC. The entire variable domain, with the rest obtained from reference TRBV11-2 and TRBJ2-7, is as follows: EAGVAQSPRYKIIEKRQSVAFWCNPISGHATLYWYQQILGQGPKLLIQFQNNGVVDDSQLPKDRFSAERLKGVDSTLKIQPAKLEDSAVYLCASSLVGLEQYFGPGTRLTVT.

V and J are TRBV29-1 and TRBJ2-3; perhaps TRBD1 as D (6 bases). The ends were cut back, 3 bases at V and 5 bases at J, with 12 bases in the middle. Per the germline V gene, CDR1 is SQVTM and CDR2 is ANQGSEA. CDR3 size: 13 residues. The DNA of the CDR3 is TGCAGCGTTGAGGTCAGGGGCGGAGATACGCAGTATTTT. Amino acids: CSVEVRGGDTQYF.

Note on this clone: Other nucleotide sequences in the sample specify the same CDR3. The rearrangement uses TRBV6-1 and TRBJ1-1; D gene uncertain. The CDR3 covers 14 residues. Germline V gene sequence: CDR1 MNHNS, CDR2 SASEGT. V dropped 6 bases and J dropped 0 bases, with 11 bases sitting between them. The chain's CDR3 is CASRERLMNTEAFF. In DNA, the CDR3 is TGTGCCAGCAGGGAAAGATTGATGAACACTGAAGCTTTCTTT.

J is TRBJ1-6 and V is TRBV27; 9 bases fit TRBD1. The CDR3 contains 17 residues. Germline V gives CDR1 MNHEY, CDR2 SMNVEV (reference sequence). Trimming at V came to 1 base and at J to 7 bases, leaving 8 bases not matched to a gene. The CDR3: CASSLFPPDRGNSPLHF. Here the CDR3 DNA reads TGTGCCAGCAGTTTATTTCCCCCGGACAGGGGAAATTCACCCCTCCACTTT.

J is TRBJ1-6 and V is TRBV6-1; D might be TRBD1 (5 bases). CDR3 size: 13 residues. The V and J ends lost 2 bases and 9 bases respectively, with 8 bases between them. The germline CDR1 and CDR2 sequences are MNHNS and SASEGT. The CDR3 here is CASSELRGSPLHF. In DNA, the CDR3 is TGTGCCAGCAGTGAATTAAGGGGTTCACCCCTCCACTTT.

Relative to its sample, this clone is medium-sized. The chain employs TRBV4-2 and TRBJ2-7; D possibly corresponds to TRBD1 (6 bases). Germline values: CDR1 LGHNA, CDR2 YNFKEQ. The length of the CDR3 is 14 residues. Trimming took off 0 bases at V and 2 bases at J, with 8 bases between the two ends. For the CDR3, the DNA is TGTGCCAGCAGCCAAGAACAGGGAGCCTACGAGCAGTACTTC. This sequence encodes CASSQEQGAYEQYF.

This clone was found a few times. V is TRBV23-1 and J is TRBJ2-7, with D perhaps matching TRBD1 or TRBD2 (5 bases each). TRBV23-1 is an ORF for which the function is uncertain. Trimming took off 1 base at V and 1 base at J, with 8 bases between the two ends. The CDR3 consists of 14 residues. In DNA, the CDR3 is TGCGCCAGCAGTCAATGCGAGGGGTCCTACGAGCAGTACTTC. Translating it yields CASSQCEGSYEQYF.

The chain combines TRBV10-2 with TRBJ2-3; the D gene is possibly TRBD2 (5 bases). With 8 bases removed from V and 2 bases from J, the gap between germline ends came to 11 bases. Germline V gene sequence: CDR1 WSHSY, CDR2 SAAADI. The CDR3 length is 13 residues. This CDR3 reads CASEGDLTDTQYF. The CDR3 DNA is TGCGCCAGCGAGGGAGATCTCACAGATACGCAGTATTTT.

In DNA, the CDR3 is TGTGCCAGCAGCTTAGACGTATACACTGAAGCTTTCTTT. It yields the protein CASSLDVYTEAFF. This chain joins TRBV7-2 and TRBJ1-1; D gene unclear. V lost 1 base, J lost 3 bases, and 6 bases lay in between. Germline CDR1 SGHTA, CDR2 FQGNSA. There are 13 residues in the CDR3.